This TCR beta chain was profiled in a study of Tregs in tolerant kidney transplant recipients. Profiling relied on immunoSEQ multiplex PCR, and the TCRdb table lists in-frame clones only, not all of them. This table holds about 240,000 clones, approximately 84% found once. CDR3 length: 14 residues. CDR1 is KGHSH and CDR2 is LQKENI in the germline V gene. Trimming at V came to 0 bases and at J to 6 bases, leaving 3 bases not matched to a gene. Unstimulated regulatory T cells (CD4+CD25+CD127-), CD4+CD25- non-regulatory cells, CD4 and CD8 cells were FACS-sorted from thawed PBMCs. The clonotype was recovered from a human donor in good health. The specimen was CD4+ T cells from blood. The rearrangement joins TRBV18 to TRBJ2-3; 7 bases are shared with TRBD1. CDR3 DNA: TGTGCCAGCTCACCACCGACAGGGTGGGATACGCAGTATTTT. It translates to CASSPPTGWDTQYF.